This T cell receptor beta chain was documented in a study of cytomegalovirus exposure and HLA in healthy donors. Germline-derived CDR1 and CDR2 are LNHNV and YYDKDF (reference sequence). Trimming cost V 3 bases and J 1 base, with 9 bases left between them. The CDR3 sequence is 14 residues long. It was with 60 Vbeta and 13 Jbeta primers that the PCR ran. Here immunoSEQ multiplex PCR was the method, and the copy in TCRdb shows in-frame clones only, minus some. The profile shows about 78,000 clones, about 80% of them singletons. The sequenced material came from PBMCs. V is TRBV15 and J is TRBJ1-1; weak D call: TRBD1 (6 bases). The TCR sequence derives from a man aged 45-60 years in good health and CMV-seropositive. CDR3 sequence: CATSRPDRNTEAFF. DNA of the CDR3: TGTGCCACCAGCAGGCCGGACAGGAACACTGAAGCTTTCTTT.